The clone carrying this T cell receptor beta chain showed up many times. The CDR3 is 14 amino acids. J was trimmed by 1 base and V by 7 bases; bases with no gene match: 5. Germline V CDR1 and CDR2: MNHNS, SASEGT. This sample is part of a study of T cells in Graves' hyperthyroidism and ophthalmopathy. Amplified regions were TCR beta CDR3 sequences from RNA transcripts. Researchers ran a first-round RT-PCR on the TCR CDR3 using the HTBI primer set. TCRdb reanalysed the multiplex PCR reads using MiXCR and keeps one entry per CDR3 protein. Of about 700,000 distinct CDR3 sequences listed, less than 15% are singletons.

This rearrangement joins TRBV6-1 to TRBJ2-7; TRBD1 agrees at 9 bases. The sequenced material came from blood. This clonotype was sampled from a woman aged 18-29 years with Graves' hyperthyroidism. CDR3 DNA: TGTGCCAGCATTACCGGGACAGGGTCCTACGAGCAGTACTTC. Residues: CASITGTGSYEQYF.